This is a list of T cell receptor beta chains from one sample in a study of CD8+CD57+ T cells in acquired aplastic anemia. TCRdb ran MiXCR on the reads and lists one entry per CDR3 protein. The sample contains 350,000 to 450,000 distinct CDR3 sequences, about two thirds of which appear only once. Specimen: sorted CD4+, CD8+, or CD8+CD57+ T cells (not recorded which) from PBMCs. Receptor source: a human donor in good health, serving as a control. CDR3s include the opening cysteine and the closing phenylalanine or tryptophan. The D gene is left open where the match is weak. Size is stated for part of the rows, as once, few or many counts, or as a class when the clone is expanded.

j_call clone_size d_call v_call cdr3_aa cdr3_nt
TRBJ1-5 - - TRBV2 CASSLARSSQPQHF TGTGCCAGCAGTCTGGCCCGTTCCTCCCAGCCCCAGCATTTT
TRBJ2-7 - TRBD1 TRBV7-2 CASRSDRGPGSRSF TGTGCCAGCAGATCAGACAGGGGGCCCGGGAGCAGGTCTTTC
TRBJ1-2 many TRBD1 TRBV6-2/TRBV6-3 CASSDPGQGNYGYTF TGTGCCAGCAGTGACCCGGGACAGGGAAACTATGGCTACACCTTC
TRBJ1-3 many - TRBV19 CASNQNGITGNTIYF TGTGCCAGTAATCAAAATGGGATAACTGGAAACACCATATATTTT
TRBJ1-4 - - TRBV25-1 CASSELWGREEKLFF TGTGCCAGCAGTGAATTATGGGGGCGGGAGGAAAAACTGTTTTTT
TRBJ2-7 - - TRBV5-6 CASSSRDSGGYYEQYF TGTGCCAGCAGCTCCCGGGACAGCGGGGGATACTACGAGCAGTACTTC
TRBJ1-2 - - TRBV10-2 CASRVGTDYGHTF TGCGCCAGCAGGGTGGGTACTGACTATGGCCACACCTTC
TRBJ2-5 - TRBD2 TRBV12-3/TRBV12-4 CASRNRGGETQYF TGTGCCAGCCGGAACCGGGGAGGGGAGACCCAGTACTTC
TRBJ1-5 - - TRBV20-1 CSASVSRCRGRDQPQHF TGCAGTGCTAGTGTCTCTAGATGCAGAGGGAGGGATCAGCCCCAGCATTTT
TRBJ2-1 many - TRBV7-8 CASSPTGRDGNEQFF TGTGCCAGCAGCCCGACAGGGCGGGACGGCAATGAGCAGTTCTTC
TRBJ1-1 - - TRBV7-2 CASSVDLVSHLLF TGTGCCAGCAGCGTAGATCTTGTTTCTCACCTCCTCTTT
TRBJ2-2 - TRBD1 TRBV7-2 CASSVGQGSVLPGELFF TGTGCCAGCAGCGTGGGACAGGGAAGCGTACTCCCCGGGGAGCTGTTTTTT
TRBJ1-2 - - TRBV12-3/TRBV12-4 CANSCQDGYTF TGTGCCAACAGTTGCCAGGACGGCTACACCTTC
TRBJ2-1 - TRBD1 TRBV11-2 CASSHDRGIIGRNEQFF TGTGCCAGCAGTCATGACAGGGGGATTATAGGGCGCAATGAGCAGTTCTTC
TRBJ1-6 - - TRBV7-3 CATSRDFKSPLHF TGTGCCACCAGCAGAGATTTCAAGTCCCCCCTCCACTTT
TRBJ1-5 - - TRBV7-2 CASSLAPRVTGGFLSNQPQHF TGTGCCAGCAGCTTAGCCCCCAGGGTAACCGGGGGATTTCTGAGCAATCAGCCCCAGCATTTT
TRBJ2-4 - - TRBV7-2 CASSFRNTEAFFQYF TGTGCCAGCAGCTTTCGGAACACTGAAGCTTTCTTTCAGTACTTC
TRBJ1-6 once - TRBV20-1 CSASQSNEQSPLHF TGCAGTGCTAGCCAGAGCAATGAGCAGTCACCCCTCCACTTT